The T cell receptor (beta chain) under discussion was sequenced for a study of Ad26.COV2.S vaccination and SARS-CoV-2 variants. Sequencing used immunoSEQ multiplex PCR; TCRdb keeps in-frame clones, though not all of them. The repertoire holds hundreds of thousands of clones, with approximately 90% as singletons. Study-wide results and limits: Comparable non-spike TCR breadth was observed in vaccine and placebo recipients. Recipients given vaccine exceeded placebo recipients in spike-specific TCR breadth.

Notes on this clone: The antigen remains undetermined.

Trimming shortened V by 1 base and J by 5 bases, and 14 bases separated the two germline ends. The CDR3 extends over 16 amino acids. The germline V gene encodes CDR1 MGHDK and CDR2 SYGVNS. V gene TRBV25-1 combines with J gene TRBJ2-2; no firm D call. The clonotype originates from a human donor who had recovered from COVID-19. The sample here was peripheral blood, taken after recovery from COVID-19. In nucleotides, the CDR3 is TGTGCCAGCAGTGAATCGTCGGGCCACATAACCGGGGAGCTGTTTTTT. It encodes CASSESSGHITGELFF.